One and the same sample provided the 17 T cell receptor beta chains below, sequenced in a study of blood T cell repertoires in COVID-19. TCRdb's table, derived via immunoSEQ multiplex PCR, lists solely in-frame clones and lacks some. The sample yields 300,000 to 400,000 clones, roughly 90% seen once. The material sequenced was PBMCs or T cells enriched from blood (not recorded which). These receptors were taken from a woman aged 25 to 39 who had been exposed to COVID-19.

The V gene is TRBV7-9, the J gene TRBJ1-2; 8 positions match TRBD1. V lost 1 base, J lost 8 bases, and 9 bases stayed unmatched. The length of the CDR3 is 15 residues. Per the germline V gene, CDR1 is SEHNR and CDR2 is FQNEAQ (reference sequence). The CDR3 DNA reads as TGTGCCAGCAGCTTAGGGGTGGCAGGGGGCAGCGGCTACACCTTC. Its translation is CASSLGVAGGSGYTF.

This chain uses TRBV3-1 (or the pseudogene TRBV3-2) with TRBJ2-7; D uncertain. With 0 bases removed from V and 2 bases from J, the gap between germline ends came to 11 bases. CDR1 is LGHDT, CDR2 YNNKEL, per germline (reference sequence). CDR3 length equals 15 residues. This CDR3 is CASSQEKNYPYEQYF. CDR3 sequence (DNA): TGTGCCAGCAGCCAAGAGAAGAACTACCCCTACGAGCAGTACTTC.

The rearrangement joins TRBV7-9 to TRBJ2-7; D might be TRBD1 (5 bases). Trimming pared 3 bases from V and 2 bases from J, leaving 17 bases between. The CDR3 contains 16 residues. From germline, CDR1 is SEHNR and CDR2 FQNEAQ (reference sequence). The CDR3 loop is CASSFRVGQTTYEQYF. In DNA form, the CDR3 reads TGTGCCAGCAGCTTTCGAGTCGGACAAACCACCTACGAGCAGTACTTC.

The chain couples TRBV14 to TRBJ2-7; 8 bases map to TRBD2. The CDR3 is 14 residues long. CDR1 and CDR2 from the germline V gene are SGHDN and FVKESK. Trimming at V came to 0 bases and at J to 5 bases, leaving 3 bases not matched to a gene. The CDR3 DNA reads as TGTGCCAGCAGCCAAGAAGAGCGGGGGAACGAGCAGTACTTC. This gives the protein CASSQEERGNEQYF.

The gene calls are TRBV5-1 and TRBJ1-5, with D unclear. V was clipped by 0 bases and J by 1 base, with 8 bases between them. The CDR3 has 15 residues. CDR1 SGHRS and CDR2 YFSETQ come from the germline V gene. CDR3 sequence reads: CASSLVPGSNQPQHF. CDR3 coding DNA: TGCGCCAGCAGCTTGGTTCCGGGGAGCAATCAGCCCCAGCATTTT.

This chain connects TRBV7-9 to TRBJ2-1; maybe TRBD2 (6 bases). Germline lookup yields CDR1 SEHNR and CDR2 FQNEAQ (reference sequence). Trimming took 5 bases from V and 6 from J, leaving 11 bases between them. CDR3 size: 13 residues. In DNA, the CDR3 is TGTGCCAGCAGCCCCGGGACTTCCAATGAGCAGTTCTTC. Its protein product is CASSPGTSNEQFF.

This chain connects TRBV7-9 to TRBJ1-1, with 9 bases that match TRBD1. V dropped 5 bases and J dropped 12; count of bases not matched to a gene: 13. The CDR3 has 14 amino acids. CDR1 is SEHNR and CDR2 is FQNEAQ in the germline V gene (reference sequence). The CDR3 region has the DNA TGTGCCAGCAGCCGAAATTCCGGACAGGGGCTTTCTTTCTTT. Protein product: CASSRNSGQGLSFF.

This chain connects TRBV5-1 to TRBJ2-3; TRBD1 is a possible D gene (5 bases). Between the trimmed V and J ends, which lost 0 bases and 2 bases, there was a span of 7 bases. Germline V lookup: CDR1 SGHRS, CDR2 YFSETQ. The CDR3 contains 14 residues. DNA for the CDR3: TGCGCCAGCAGCTTGGAGGGGCTCACAGATACGCAGTATTTT. Its translation is CASSLEGLTDTQYF.

The chain recombines TRBV7-3 with TRBJ2-3; D uncertain. Per the germline V gene, CDR1 is SGHTA and CDR2 is FQGTGA. The V end was cut by 2 bases, the J end by 2 bases, with 5 bases between. The CDR3 has 13 amino acids. CDR3 amino acids: CASSLEVTDTQYF. The CDR3 DNA follows: TGTGCCAGCAGCTTAGAGGTCACAGATACGCAGTATTTT.

The rearrangement joins TRBV27 to TRBJ1-1; the D gene is possibly TRBD1 (5 bases). V was shortened by 4 bases and J by 6 bases, with 12 bases between the two germline ends. Germline V gives CDR1 MNHEY, CDR2 SMNVEV (reference sequence). The CDR3 covers 13 residues. For the CDR3, the DNA is TGTGCCAGCAGTTCAGGGTATGGAGCTGAAGCTTTCTTT. The encoded protein is CASSSGYGAEAFF.

DNA for the CDR3: TGCAGCGCGAGGGACAGGGGGCGTGAGACCCAGTACTTC. It codes for CSARDRGRETQYF. The J gene is TRBJ2-5, the V gene TRBV29-1, with 12 bases that match TRBD1. CDR1 and CDR2 (germline): SQVTM, ANQGSEA. V lost 7 bases, J lost 5 bases, and 5 bases stayed unmatched. This CDR3 spans 13 amino acids.

The chain has TRBV9 and TRBJ1-2; the D is unclear. Trimming shortened V by 0 bases and J by 4 bases, and 10 bases separated the two germline ends. The CDR3 consists of 14 residues. Germline V gene sequence: CDR1 SGDLS, CDR2 YYNGEE. DNA of the CDR3: TGTGCCAGCAGCGTAGAGGGAGATGGCTATGGCTACACCTTC. The encoded protein is CASSVEGDGYGYTF. The whole variable domain, remainder taken from reference TRBV9 and TRBJ1-2, is DSGVTQTPKHLITATGQRVTLRCSPRSGDLSVYWYQQSLDQGLQFLIQYYNGEERAKGNILERFSAQQFPDLHSELNLSSLELGDSALYFCASSVEGDGYGYTFGSGTRLTVV.

V and J are TRBV7-9 and TRBJ1-2; D not certain. The ends were cut back, 3 bases at V and 5 bases at J, with 10 bases in the middle. The CDR3 covers 13 residues. In germline, CDR1 is SEHNR, CDR2 FQNEAQ (reference sequence). CDR3: CASSFGIDYGYTF. In DNA form, the CDR3 reads TGTGCCAGCAGCTTCGGGATAGATTATGGCTACACCTTC. Full variable domain (missing parts from reference TRBV7-9 and TRBJ1-2): DTGVSQNPRHKITKRGQNVTFRCDPISEHNRLYWYRQTLGQGPEFLTYFQNEAQLEKSRLLSDRFSAERPKGSFSTLEIQRTEQGDSAMYLCASSFGIDYGYTFGSGTRLTVV.

V is TRBV6-1 and J is TRBJ1-1, with a weak D call TRBD1 (6 bases). Germline CDR1 is MNHNS and CDR2 is SASEGT. CDR3 size: 13 residues. The germline V and J ends were trimmed by 3 bases and 4 bases, with 9 bases remaining between them. CDR3 bases: TGTGCCAGCAGTGACAGGGGAGTCACTGAAGCTTTCTTT. This encodes CASSDRGVTEAFF.

This chain connects TRBV18 to TRBJ1-1; D uncertain. This CDR3 spans 14 amino acids. Per the germline V gene, CDR1 is KGHSH and CDR2 is LQKENI. Trimming left V 3 bases short and J 0 bases short, with 8 bases between. This CDR3 is CASSPFEVNTEAFF. The CDR3 DNA follows: TGTGCCAGCTCACCTTTCGAGGTGAACACTGAAGCTTTCTTT.

This chain uses TRBV13 with TRBJ1-6, with 8 nucleotides matching TRBD1. The ends lost 6 bases at V and 5 bases at J; junction bases unmatched: 9. The CDR3 runs 16 residues. Germline CDR1 is PRHDT and CDR2 is FYEKMQ (reference sequence). The CDR3 loop is CASRLRTGRNNSPLHF. For the CDR3, the DNA is TGTGCCAGCAGGCTTAGGACAGGGCGCAATAATTCACCCCTCCACTTT.

Only one count was recorded for this clone. The chain joins TRBV18 to TRBJ1-2; D is undetermined. V was pared by 0 bases and J by 4 bases, with 12 bases between. Germline CDR1 and CDR2: KGHSH and LQKENI. The CDR3 loop spans 15 amino acids. CDR3 loop: CASSPPGPGGYGYTF. The CDR3, as DNA: TGTGCCAGCTCACCACCGGGCCCAGGAGGCTATGGCTACACCTTC.